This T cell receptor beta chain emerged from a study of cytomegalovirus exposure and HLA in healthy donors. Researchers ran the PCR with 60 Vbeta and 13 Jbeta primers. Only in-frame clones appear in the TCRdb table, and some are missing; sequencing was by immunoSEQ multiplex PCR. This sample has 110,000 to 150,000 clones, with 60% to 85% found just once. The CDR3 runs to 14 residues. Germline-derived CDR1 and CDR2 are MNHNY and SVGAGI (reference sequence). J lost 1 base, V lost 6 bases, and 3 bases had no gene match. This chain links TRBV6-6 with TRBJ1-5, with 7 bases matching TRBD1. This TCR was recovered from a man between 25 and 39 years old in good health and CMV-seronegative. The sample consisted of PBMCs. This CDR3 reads CASRPGGSNQPQHF. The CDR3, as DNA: TGTGCCAGCAGACCAGGGGGGAGCAATCAGCCCCAGCATTTT.